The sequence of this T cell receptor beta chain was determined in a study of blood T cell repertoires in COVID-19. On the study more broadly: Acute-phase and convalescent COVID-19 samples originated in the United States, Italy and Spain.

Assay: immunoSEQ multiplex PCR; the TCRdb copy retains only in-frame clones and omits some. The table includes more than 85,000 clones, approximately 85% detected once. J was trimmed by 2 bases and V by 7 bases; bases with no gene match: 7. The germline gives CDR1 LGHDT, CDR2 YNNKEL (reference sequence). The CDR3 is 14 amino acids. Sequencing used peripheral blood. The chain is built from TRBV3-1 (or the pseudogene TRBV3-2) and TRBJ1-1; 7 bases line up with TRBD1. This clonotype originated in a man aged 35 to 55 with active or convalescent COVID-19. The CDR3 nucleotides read TGTGCCAGCATGGAGGGGGCGCGAAACACTGAAGCTTTCTTT. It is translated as CASMEGARNTEAFF.